One T cell receptor beta chain is described in this entry. V shed 5 bases and J 1 base; nucleotides not matched to a gene: 5. The CDR3 spans 16 residues. Germline CDR1 MNHEY, CDR2 SMNVEV (reference sequence). Time point denoted: sample taken at primary tumor resection. Whole RNA came from tumor, nontumor lung or frozen PBMC and was sequenced without being sorted. The donors, roughly 70 patients with untreated early-stage non-small cell lung cancer, provided the samples. The source of the sample is a study of spatial heterogeneity in lung cancer. Using its own MiXCR run on the 5' RACE reads, TCRdb lists one record per CDR3 protein. The sample lists 50,000 or so distinct CDR3 sequences, about an eighth seen once, with 42% in the top ten.

This receptor was taken from a female donor with early-stage non-small cell lung cancer. The specimen comprised PBMCs, sampled at surgery. J is TRBJ2-3 and V is TRBV27, with 11 positions matching TRBD2. The DNA of the CDR3 is TGTGCCAGCAGTCCGGGGACTAGCGGACGCACAGATACGCAGTATTTT. It codes for CASSPGTSGRTDTQYF.